This TCR beta chain emerged from a study of blood T cells in healthy people across ages. Findings and limits, study-wide: Researchers deemed the diversity estimates from one million T cells underestimates. There were more naive CD4+ cells and higher diversity in long-lived donors than in aged donors.

Of note for this clonotype: Its antigen is unidentified.

PBMCs, at least 7 million per sample, were isolated. Each sample provided at least 6 micrograms of extracted total RNA. This CDR3 spans 16 amino acids. Germline-derived CDR1 and CDR2 are MGHRA and YSYEKL. Trimming removed 0 bases from V and 8 bases from J; junction bases left unmatched: 12. The use of a sample-barcoded 5' primer and a J-beta primer mix characterized a second PCR of roughly 7 to 11 cycles. TCRdb redid the calling of the 5' RACE reads with MiXCR, one entry per CDR3 protein. Among 1,500,000 or so distinct CDR3 sequences listed, 45% to 70% were seen once. This TCR derives from a man between 18 and 35 years old in good health. Material: blood. The V gene is TRBV4-1, the J gene TRBJ1-1, with 7 nucleotides matching TRBD1. The CDR3 DNA reads TGCGCCAGCAGCCAAGATGGGAGACAGGGTCCTTTAGAAGCTTTCTTT. It encodes CASSQDGRQGPLEAFF.